Presented here are 9 T cell receptor beta chains from one specimen sequenced in a study of blood T cell repertoires in COVID-19. Clones were sequenced by immunoSEQ multiplex PCR, and TCRdb holds only the in-frame ones, with some missing. Here the sample spans about 110,000 clones, 70% to 75% being singletons. Sample: peripheral blood. The receptors come from a human donor with acute or convalescent COVID-19. The donor label of this sample is uncertain.

In this sample, this clone turned up many times. The chain links TRBV6-5 to TRBJ1-5; no definite D call. The CDR3 is 13 amino acids. V lost 6 bases and J 7 bases, leaving 13 bases between the germline ends. Germline V gene data show CDR1 as MNHEY and CDR2 as SVGAGI. CDR3 amino acids: CASRSRPGQPQHF. The CDR3 nucleotides are TGTGCCAGCAGATCACGACCCGGGCAGCCCCAGCATTTT.

This clone has only a few counts. The gene calls are TRBV7-9 and TRBJ1-2, with D hard to call. There are 14 residues in the CDR3. Germline CDR1 reads SEHNR; CDR2 reads FQNEAQ (reference sequence). Trimming removed 5 bases from V and 3 bases from J, with 13 bases in between. The CDR3 here is CASSPNGEDYGYTF. CDR3 bases: TGTGCCAGCAGCCCTAACGGGGAAGACTATGGCTACACCTTC.

The CDR3 coding sequence is TGTGCCAGCAGCCTTGCCGGACAGGCTAACTATGGCTACACCTTC. Residues: CASSLAGQANYGYTF. V gene TRBV6-5 combines with J gene TRBJ1-2, with 7 bases that match TRBD1. The germline V gene has CDR1 MNHEY and CDR2 SVGAGI. V gave up 6 bases and J gave up 0 bases; unmatched junction bases: 7. The length of the CDR3 is 15 residues.

Notes on this clone: In the same sample, other DNA sequences code for this CDR3. The CDR3 sequence: CASSRQGNTEAFF. CDR3 in DNA: TGTGCCAGCAGCAGACAGGGCAACACTGAAGCTTTCTTT. The gene calls are TRBV3-1 (or the pseudogene TRBV3-2) and TRBJ1-1; TRBD1 agrees at 7 bases. Germline CDR1 and CDR2: LGHDT and YNNKEL (reference sequence). The CDR3 runs to 13 residues. V trimming: 5 bases; J trimming: 2 bases; junction bases outside the gene matches: 2.

The chain recombines TRBV24-1 with TRBJ2-3; TRBD1 aligns across 9 bases. The trim removed 4 bases at V and 4 bases at J, leaving 14 bases unmatched. In germline, CDR1 is KGHDR, CDR2 SFDVKD. This CDR3 contains 18 residues. The CDR3 loop is CATSDRRPGQGIADTQYF. Here the CDR3 DNA reads TGTGCCACCAGTGACCGCCGCCCGGGACAGGGAATCGCAGATACGCAGTATTTT.

The J gene is TRBJ1-2, the V gene TRBV2; D remains ambiguous. V lost 1 base to trimming and J lost 4 bases, with 13 bases between them. CDR1 is SNHLY and CDR2 is FYNNEI in the germline V gene. The CDR3 spans 15 residues. CDR3 region: CASSEEQVVIYGYTF. For the CDR3, the DNA is TGTGCCAGCAGTGAAGAGCAGGTGGTAATCTATGGCTACACCTTC.

V is TRBV15 and J is TRBJ1-6; D ambiguous. V was shortened by 1 base and J by 7 bases, with 5 bases between the two germline ends. In germline, CDR1 is LNHNV, CDR2 YYDKDF (reference sequence). The length of the CDR3 is 13 residues. CDR3 sequence (DNA): TGTGCCACCAGCAGAGTTCTAAATTCACCCCTCCACTTT. It yields the protein CATSRVLNSPLHF.

The V gene is TRBV5-6, the J gene TRBJ2-3, with 10 bases aligning to TRBD1. V lost 3 bases, J lost 6 bases, and 7 bases stayed unmatched. Germline V gene sequence: CDR1 SGHDT, CDR2 YYEEEE. CDR3 length: 15 amino acids. In DNA form, the CDR3 reads TGTGCCAGCAGCTACGGGACAGGGGTAGGGGATACGCAGTATTTT. Amino acid sequence: CASSYGTGVGDTQYF.

The table lists this clone with a few counts. The chain joins TRBV3-1 (or the pseudogene TRBV3-2) to TRBJ2-3, with TRBD1 matching over 11 bases. CDR1 and CDR2 from the germline V gene are LGHDT and YNNKEL (reference sequence). This CDR3 contains 16 residues. The trim removed 2 bases at V and 8 bases at J, leaving 9 bases unmatched. CDR3 sequence: CASSQSPGQGGGTQYF. CDR3 sequence (DNA): TGTGCCAGCAGCCAAAGCCCGGGACAGGGGGGAGGTACGCAGTATTTT.